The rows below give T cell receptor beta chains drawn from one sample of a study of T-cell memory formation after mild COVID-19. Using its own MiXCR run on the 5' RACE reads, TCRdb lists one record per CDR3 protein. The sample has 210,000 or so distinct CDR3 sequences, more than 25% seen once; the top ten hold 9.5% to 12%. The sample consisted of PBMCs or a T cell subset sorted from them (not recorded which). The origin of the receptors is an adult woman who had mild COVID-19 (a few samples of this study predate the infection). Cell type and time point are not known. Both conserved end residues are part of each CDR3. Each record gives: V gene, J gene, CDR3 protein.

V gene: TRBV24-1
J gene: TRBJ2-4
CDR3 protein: CATSDKQGRVDIQYF

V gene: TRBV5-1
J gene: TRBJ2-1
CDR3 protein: CASSSPGQVELLSYNEQFF

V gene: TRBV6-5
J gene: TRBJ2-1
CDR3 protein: CASSQATGGWNEQFF

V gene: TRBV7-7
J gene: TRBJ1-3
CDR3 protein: CASSPGQGGNTIYF

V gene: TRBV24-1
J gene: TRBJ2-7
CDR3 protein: CATSAVRTDGVGYEQYF

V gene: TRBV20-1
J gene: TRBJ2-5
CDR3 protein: CSARVSGAETQYF

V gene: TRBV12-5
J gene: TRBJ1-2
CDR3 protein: CASGRAGVLYGYTF

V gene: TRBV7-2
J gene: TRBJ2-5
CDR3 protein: CASSPSSGGRETQYF

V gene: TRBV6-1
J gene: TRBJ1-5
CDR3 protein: CASSQTTGANQPQHF

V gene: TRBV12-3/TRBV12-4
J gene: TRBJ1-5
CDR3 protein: CASSPTGGTQDNQPQHF

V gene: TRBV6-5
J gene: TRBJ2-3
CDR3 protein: CASTQGGSPTDTQYF

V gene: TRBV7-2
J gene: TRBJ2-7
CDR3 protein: CASSLGLAGEMVNTEQYF

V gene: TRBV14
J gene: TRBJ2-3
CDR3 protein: CASSQTVAGGYTDTQYF

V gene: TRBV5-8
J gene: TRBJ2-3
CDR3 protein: CASSPLGGGLTQYF

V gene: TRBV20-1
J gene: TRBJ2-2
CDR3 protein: CSARTTNTGELFF

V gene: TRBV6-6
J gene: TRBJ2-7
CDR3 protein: CASSYSATGYGEQYF

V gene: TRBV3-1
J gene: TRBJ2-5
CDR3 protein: CASSQVLLLAGVETQYF

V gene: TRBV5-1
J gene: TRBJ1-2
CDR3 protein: CASNGDHYGYTF

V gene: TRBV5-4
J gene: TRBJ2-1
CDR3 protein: CATTALDEQFF

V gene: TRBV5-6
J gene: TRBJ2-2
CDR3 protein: CASSLGGTNTGELFF

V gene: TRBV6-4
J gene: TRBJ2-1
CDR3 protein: CASSDSASSYNEQFF

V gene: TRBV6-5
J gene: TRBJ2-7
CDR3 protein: CASSYSMGTGAEQYF

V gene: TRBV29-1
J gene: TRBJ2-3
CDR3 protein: CSGSGTSPDTQYF

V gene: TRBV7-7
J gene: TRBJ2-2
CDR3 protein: CASSRTSGQSGELFF

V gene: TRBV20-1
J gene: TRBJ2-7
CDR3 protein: CSAGTLAYEQYF

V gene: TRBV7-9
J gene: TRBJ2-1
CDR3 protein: CASSLTQGVQFF

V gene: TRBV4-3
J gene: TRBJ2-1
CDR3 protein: CASSQDGPFILSNEQFF

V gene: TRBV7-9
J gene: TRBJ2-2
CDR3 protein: CASSLDYTGELFF

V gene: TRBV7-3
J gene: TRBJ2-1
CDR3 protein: CASSPSSGSNNEQFF

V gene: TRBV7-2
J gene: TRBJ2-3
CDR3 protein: CASSHALAGHTDTQYF

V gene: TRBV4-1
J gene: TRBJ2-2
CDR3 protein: CASSHDTFTGELFF

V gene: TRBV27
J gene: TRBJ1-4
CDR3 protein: CASSLNFNEKLFF

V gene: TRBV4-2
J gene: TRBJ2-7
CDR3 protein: CASSPLGGGYYEQYF

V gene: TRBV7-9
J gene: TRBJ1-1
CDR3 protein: CASRLVGLGSKAFF

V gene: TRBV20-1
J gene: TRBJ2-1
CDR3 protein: CSAGASGSGGYNEQFF

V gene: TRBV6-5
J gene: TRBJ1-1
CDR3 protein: CASSPFDRKNTEAFF

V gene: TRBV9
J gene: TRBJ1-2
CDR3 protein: CASSAATGAWGYTF

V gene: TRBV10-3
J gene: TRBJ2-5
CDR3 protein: CATRPGPETQYF

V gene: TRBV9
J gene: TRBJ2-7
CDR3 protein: CASSTQTGNEQYF

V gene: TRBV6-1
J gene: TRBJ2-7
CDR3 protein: CASSGGTGLYEQYF

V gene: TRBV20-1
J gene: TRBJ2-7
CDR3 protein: CSARTGGGSSYEQYF

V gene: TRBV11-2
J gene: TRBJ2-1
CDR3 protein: CASSREVPGLNEQFF

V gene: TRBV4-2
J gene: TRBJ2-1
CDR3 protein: CASSPKRSGLASSEQFF

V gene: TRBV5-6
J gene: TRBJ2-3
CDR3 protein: CASSFLGPGTDTQYF

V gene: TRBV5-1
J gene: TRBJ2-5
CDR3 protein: CASSLVGQSGETQYF

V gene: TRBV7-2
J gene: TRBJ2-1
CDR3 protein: CASSSPDNEQFF

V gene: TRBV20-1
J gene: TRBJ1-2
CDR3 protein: CSARNSDLQVGGYTF

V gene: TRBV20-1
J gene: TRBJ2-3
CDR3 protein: CSAREGGEFTDTQYF

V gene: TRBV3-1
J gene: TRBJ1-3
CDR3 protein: CASSQDRTHGNTIYF

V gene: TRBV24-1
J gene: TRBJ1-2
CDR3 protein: CATSEGTGMVAGYTF

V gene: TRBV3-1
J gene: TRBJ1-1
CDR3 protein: CASSLPYFGEAFF